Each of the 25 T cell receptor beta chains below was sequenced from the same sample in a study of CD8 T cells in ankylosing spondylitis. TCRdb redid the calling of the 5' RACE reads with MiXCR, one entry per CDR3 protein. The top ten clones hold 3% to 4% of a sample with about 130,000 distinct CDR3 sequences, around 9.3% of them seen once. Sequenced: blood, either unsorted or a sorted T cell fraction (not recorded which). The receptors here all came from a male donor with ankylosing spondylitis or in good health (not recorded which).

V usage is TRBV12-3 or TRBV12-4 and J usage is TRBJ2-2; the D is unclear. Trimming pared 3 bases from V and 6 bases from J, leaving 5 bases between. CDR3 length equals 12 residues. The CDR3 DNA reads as TGTGCCAGCAGTTTTCCCCCCGGGGAGCTGTTTTTT. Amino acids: CASSFPPGELFF.

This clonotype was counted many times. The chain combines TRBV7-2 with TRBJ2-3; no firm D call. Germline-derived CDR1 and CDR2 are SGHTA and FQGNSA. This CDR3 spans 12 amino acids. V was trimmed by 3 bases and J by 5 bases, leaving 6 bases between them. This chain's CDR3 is CASSLRVDTQYF. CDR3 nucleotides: TGTGCCAGCAGCTTGCGCGTAGATACGCAGTATTTT. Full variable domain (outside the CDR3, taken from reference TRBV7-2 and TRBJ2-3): GAGVSQSPSNKVTEKGKDVELRCDPISGHTALYWYRQSLGQGLEFLIYFQGNSAPDKSGLPSDRFSAERTGGSVSTLTIQRTQQEDSAVYLCASSLRVDTQYFGPGTRLTVL.

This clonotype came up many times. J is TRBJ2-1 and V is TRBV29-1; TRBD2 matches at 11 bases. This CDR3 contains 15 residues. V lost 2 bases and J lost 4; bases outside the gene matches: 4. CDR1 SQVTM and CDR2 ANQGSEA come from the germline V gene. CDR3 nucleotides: TGCAGCGTTGAACCCGGACTAGCGGGTTACAATGAGCAGTTCTTC. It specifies CSVEPGLAGYNEQFF.

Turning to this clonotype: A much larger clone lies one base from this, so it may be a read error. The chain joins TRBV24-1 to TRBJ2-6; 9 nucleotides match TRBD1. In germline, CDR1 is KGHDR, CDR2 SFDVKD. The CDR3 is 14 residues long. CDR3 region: CAAGQGNGANGLTF. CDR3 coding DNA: TGTGCCGCAGGACAGGGGAATGGGGCCAACGGCCTGACTTTC.

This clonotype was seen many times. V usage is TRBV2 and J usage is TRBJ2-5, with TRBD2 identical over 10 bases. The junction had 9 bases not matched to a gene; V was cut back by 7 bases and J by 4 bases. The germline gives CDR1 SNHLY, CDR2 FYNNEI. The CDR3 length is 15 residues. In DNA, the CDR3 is TGTGCCAGCAAAGGGACTAGCGTATTAGGAGAGACCCAGTACTTC. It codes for CASKGTSVLGETQYF.

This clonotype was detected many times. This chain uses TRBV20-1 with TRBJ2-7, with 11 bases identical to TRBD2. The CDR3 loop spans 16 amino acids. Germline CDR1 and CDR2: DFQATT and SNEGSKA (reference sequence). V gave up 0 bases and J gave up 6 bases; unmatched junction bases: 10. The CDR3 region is CSARDRASGRSSEQYF. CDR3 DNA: TGCAGTGCTAGAGATCGTGCTAGCGGGAGGTCGTCCGAGCAGTACTTC.

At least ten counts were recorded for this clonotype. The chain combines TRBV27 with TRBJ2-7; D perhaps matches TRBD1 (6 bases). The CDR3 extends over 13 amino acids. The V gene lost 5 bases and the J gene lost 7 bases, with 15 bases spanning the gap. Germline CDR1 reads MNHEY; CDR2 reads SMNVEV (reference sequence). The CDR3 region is CASSPPTGVEQYF. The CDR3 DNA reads TGTGCCAGCAGTCCACCGACAGGCGTTGAGCAGTACTTC.

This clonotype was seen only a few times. CDR3 residues: CASSVEIGLAGEETQYF. In nucleotides, the CDR3 is TGTGCCAGCAGCGTAGAAATAGGGCTAGCGGGAGAAGAGACCCAGTACTTC. The chain employs TRBV9 and TRBJ2-5; 10 positions match TRBD2. J was trimmed by 3 bases and V by 0 bases; bases with no gene match: 8. The CDR3 covers 17 residues. Germline CDR1 and CDR2: SGDLS and YYNGEE.

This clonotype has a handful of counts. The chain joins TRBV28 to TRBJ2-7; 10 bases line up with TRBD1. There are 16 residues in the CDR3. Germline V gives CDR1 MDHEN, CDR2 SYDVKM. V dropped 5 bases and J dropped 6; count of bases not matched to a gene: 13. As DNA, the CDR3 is TGTGCCAGCAGTAAAGCCGGGACAGGGGTTTTCCGCGAGCAGTACTTC. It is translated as CASSKAGTGVFREQYF. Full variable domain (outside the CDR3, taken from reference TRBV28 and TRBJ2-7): DVKVTQSSRYLVKRTGEKVFLECVQDMDHENMFWYRQDPGLGLRLIYFSYDVKMKEKGDIPEGYSVSREKKERFSLILESASTNQTSMYLCASSKAGTGVFREQYFGPGTRLTVT.

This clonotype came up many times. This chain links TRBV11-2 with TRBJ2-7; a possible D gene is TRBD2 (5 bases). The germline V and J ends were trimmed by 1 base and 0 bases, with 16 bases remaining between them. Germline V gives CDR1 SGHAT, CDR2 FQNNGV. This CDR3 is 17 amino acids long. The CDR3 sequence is CASSLAPGWRSSYEQYF. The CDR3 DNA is TGTGCCAGCAGCTTAGCCCCGGGTTGGAGGAGCTCCTACGAGCAGTACTTC.

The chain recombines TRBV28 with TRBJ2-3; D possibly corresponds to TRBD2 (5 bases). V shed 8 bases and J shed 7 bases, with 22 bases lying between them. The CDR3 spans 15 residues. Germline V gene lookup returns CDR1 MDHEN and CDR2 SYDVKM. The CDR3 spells CASSLSPEERNTQYF. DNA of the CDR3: TGTGCCAGCTCCCTATCCCCGGAGGAGCGGAATACGCAGTATTTT.

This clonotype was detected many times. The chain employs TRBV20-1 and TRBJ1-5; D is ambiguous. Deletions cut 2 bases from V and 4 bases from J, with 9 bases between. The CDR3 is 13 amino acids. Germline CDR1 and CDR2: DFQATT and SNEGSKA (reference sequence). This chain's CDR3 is CSARPRLNQPQHF. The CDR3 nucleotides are TGCAGTGCTAGACCGCGGCTAAATCAGCCCCAGCATTTT.

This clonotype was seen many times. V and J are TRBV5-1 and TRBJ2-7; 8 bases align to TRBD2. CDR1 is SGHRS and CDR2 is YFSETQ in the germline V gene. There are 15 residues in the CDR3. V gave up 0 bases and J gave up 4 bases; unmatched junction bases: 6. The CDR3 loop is CASSLESGSGYEQYF. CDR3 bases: TGCGCCAGCAGCTTGGAGAGCGGGAGCGGTTACGAGCAGTACTTC.

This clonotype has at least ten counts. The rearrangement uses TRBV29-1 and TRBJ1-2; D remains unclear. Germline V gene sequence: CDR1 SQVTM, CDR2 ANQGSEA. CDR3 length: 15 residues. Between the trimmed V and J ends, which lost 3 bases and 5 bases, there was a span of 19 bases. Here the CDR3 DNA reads TGCAGCGTTGACCCCACCGGGCCATTCGGGTATGGCTACACCTTC. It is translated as CSVDPTGPFGYGYTF. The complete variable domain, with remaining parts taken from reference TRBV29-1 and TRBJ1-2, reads SAVISQKPSRDICQRGTSLTIQCQVDSQVTMMFWYRQQPGQSLTLIATANQGSEATYESGFVIDKFPISRPNLTFSTLTVSNMSPEDSSIYLCSVDPTGPFGYGYTFGSGTRLTVV.

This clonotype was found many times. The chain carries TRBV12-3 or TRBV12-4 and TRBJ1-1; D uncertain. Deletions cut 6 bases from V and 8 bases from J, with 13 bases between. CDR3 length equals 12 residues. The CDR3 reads CASSTRTGEAFF. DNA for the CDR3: TGTGCCAGCAGCACCAGGACTGGGGAAGCTTTCTTT.

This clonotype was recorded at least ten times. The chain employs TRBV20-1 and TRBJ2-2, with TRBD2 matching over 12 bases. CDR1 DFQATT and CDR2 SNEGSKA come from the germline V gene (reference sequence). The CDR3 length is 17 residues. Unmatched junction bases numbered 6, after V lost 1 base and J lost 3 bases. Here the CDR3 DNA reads TGCAGTGCTAGAGTGGCTAGCGGGAGGGTTGACACCGGGGAGCTGTTTTTT. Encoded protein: CSARVASGRVDTGELFF.

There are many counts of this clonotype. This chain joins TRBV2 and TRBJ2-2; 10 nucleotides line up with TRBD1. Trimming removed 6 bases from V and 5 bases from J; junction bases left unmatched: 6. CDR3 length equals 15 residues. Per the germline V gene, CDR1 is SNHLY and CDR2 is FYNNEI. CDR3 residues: CASRRQGARTGELFF. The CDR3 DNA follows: TGTGCCAGCAGGAGACAGGGGGCGCGTACCGGGGAGCTGTTTTTT.

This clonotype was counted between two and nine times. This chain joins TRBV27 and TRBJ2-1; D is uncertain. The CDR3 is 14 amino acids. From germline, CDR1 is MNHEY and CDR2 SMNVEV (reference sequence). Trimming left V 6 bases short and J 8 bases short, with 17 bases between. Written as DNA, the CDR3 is TGTGCCAGCAGCCACAATTTCTTGATCGATGAGCAGTTCTTC. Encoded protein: CASSHNFLIDEQFF.

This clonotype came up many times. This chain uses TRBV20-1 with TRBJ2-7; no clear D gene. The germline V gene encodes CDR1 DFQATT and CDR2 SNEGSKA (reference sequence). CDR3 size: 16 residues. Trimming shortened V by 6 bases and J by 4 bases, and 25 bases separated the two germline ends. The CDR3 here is CSARGITSTSIYEQYF. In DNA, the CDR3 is TGCAGTGCCCGTGGGATTACTTCGACATCTATTTACGAGCAGTACTTC.

CDR3 nucleotides: TGTGCCAGCAGCTTCGGGATCCTCTCCGGGGAGCTGTTTTTT. Translated: CASSFGILSGELFF. The genes are TRBV5-4 and TRBJ2-2, with D possibly matching TRBD2 (5 bases). The CDR3 consists of 14 residues. CDR1 is SGHNT, CDR2 YYREEE, per germline (reference sequence). V lost 2 bases, J lost 6 bases, and 11 bases lay in between.

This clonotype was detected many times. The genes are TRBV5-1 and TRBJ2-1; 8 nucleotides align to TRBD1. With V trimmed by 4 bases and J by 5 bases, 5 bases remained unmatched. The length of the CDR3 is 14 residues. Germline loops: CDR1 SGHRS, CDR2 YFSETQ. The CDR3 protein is CASSILDRDNEQFF. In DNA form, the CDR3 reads TGCGCCAGCAGCATCTTGGACAGGGACAATGAGCAGTTCTTC.

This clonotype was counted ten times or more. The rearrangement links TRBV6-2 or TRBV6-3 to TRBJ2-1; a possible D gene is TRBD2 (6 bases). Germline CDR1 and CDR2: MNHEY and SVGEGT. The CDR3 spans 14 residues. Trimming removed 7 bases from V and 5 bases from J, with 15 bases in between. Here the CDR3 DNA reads TGTGCCAGCAACAGCGGGCCACCGGACAATGAGCAGTTCTTC. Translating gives CASNSGPPDNEQFF.

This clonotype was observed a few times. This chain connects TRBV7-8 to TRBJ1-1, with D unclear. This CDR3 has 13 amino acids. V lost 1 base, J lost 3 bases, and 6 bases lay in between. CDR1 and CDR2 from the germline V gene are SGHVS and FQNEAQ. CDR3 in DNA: TGTGCCAGCAGCTTAGAACAGTACACTGAAGCTTTCTTT. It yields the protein CASSLEQYTEAFF.

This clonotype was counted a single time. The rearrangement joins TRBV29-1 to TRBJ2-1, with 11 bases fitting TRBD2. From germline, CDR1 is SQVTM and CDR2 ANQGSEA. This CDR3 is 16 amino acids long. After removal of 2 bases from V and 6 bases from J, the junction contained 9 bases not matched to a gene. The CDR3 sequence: CSVEHRLLAGVNEQFF. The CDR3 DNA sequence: TGCAGCGTTGAACATCGGTTACTAGCGGGAGTCAATGAGCAGTTCTTC.

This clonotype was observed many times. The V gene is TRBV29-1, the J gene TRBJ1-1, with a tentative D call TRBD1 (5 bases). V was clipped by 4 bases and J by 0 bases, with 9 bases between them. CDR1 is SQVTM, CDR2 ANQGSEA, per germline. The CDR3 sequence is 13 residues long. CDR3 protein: CSVATAMNTEAFF. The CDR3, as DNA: TGCAGCGTTGCGACAGCTATGAACACTGAAGCTTTCTTT.